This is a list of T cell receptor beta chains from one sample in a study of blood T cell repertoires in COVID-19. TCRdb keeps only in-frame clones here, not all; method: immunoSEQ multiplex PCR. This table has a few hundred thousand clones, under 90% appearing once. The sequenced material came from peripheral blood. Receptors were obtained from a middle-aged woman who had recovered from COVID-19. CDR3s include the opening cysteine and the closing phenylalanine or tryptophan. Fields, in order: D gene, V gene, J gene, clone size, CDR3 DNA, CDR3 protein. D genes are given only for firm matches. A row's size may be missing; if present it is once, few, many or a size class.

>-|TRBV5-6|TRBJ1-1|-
TGTGCCAGCAGCCCGGGAGGAGGGTACGGAACTGAAGCTTTCTTT
CASSPGGGYGTEAFF
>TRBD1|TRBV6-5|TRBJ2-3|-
TGTGCCAGCAGTTGGACAGGGAAGTTGACAGATACGCAGTATTTT
CASSWTGKLTDTQYF
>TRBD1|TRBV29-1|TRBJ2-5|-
TGCAGCAGTGGACAGGGCTACCAAGAGACCCAGTACTTC
CSSGQGYQETQYF
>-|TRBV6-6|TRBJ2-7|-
TGTGCCAGCAGTTACACCGAGGGAGTGCCGCGGGAGCAGTACTTC
CASSYTEGVPREQYF
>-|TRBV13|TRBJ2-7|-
TGTGCCAGCAGCTCGGGGAAAACCTACGAGCAGTACTTC
CASSSGKTYEQYF
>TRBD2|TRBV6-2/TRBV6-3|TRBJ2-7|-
TGTGCCAGCAGTTATCCACGTAGCGGGAATCTCTACGAGCAGTACTTC
CASSYPRSGNLYEQYF
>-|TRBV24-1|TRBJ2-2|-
TGTGCCACCAGTGCCCGAAGGACGGGAGTCGGGACCGGGGAGCTGTTTTTT
CATSARRTGVGTGELFF
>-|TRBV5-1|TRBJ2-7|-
TGCGCCAGCAGCTTGGAATTTATCTCCTACGAGCAGTACTTC
CASSLEFISYEQYF
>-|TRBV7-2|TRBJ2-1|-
TGTGCCAGCAGCTTAGCGGGAGGATTATTCAACGAGCAGTTCTTC
CASSLAGGLFNEQFF
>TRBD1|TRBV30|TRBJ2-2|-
TGTGCCTGGAGTGTACGACAGGGAAGGTCGAACACCGGGGAGCTGTTTTTT
CAWSVRQGRSNTGELFF
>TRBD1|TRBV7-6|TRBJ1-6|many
TGTGCCAGCAGCCCAGGACAGGGCGGGTCACCCCTCCACTTT
CASSPGQGGSPLHF
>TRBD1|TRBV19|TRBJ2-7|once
TGTGCCAGTAGTATAACCGGGACAGCCAACTACGAGCAGTACTTC
CASSITGTANYEQYF
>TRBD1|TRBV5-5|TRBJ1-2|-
TGTGCCAGCAGCTTGTGGGGACAGAACTATGGCTACACCTTC
CASSLWGQNYGYTF
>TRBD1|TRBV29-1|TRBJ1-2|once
TGCAGCGCTTTACACTCAGGGGGCCAGGGCTACACCTTC
CSALHSGGQGYTF
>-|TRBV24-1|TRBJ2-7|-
TGTGCCACCAGTGATGATGAGCGGGCACAGTACTTC
CATSDDERAQYF
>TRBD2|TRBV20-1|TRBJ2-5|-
TGCAGTGCTAGTGGGTTCAGGACGGGAGGCTCTGGGGAGACCCAGTACTTC
CSASGFRTGGSGETQYF
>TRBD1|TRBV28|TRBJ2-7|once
TGTGCCAGCAGGACAGGGTTCGAGCAGTACTTC
CASRTGFEQYF
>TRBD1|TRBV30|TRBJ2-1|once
TGTGCCTGGAGGAGACAGGGGAACAATGAGCAGTTCTTC
CAWRRQGNNEQFF
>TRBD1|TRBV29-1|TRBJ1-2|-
TGCAGCGTTGAAGCGAGACAGGGGGCTAACTATGGCTACACCTTC
CSVEARQGANYGYTF
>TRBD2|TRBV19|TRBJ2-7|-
TGTGCCAGTAGGCCGGCTAGCGGGAGGGACTACGAGCAGTACTTC
CASRPASGRDYEQYF
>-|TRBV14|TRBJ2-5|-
TGTGCCAGCAGCCGGGTCGGGGTAAGGGAGACCCAGTACTTC
CASSRVGVRETQYF
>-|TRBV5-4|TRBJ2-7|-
TGTGCCAGCAGCTGGGGCTCGCGGAGCTACGAGCAGTACTTC
CASSWGSRSYEQYF
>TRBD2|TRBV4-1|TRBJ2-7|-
TGCGCCAGCAGCCAAGTCCCCGGGACTAGCGAGTTCGAGCAGTACTTC
CASSQVPGTSEFEQYF
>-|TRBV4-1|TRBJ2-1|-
TGCGCCAGCAGCCATACCCCGTTGGAGGACTGGGCCCACAATGAGCAGTTCTTC
CASSHTPLEDWAHNEQFF
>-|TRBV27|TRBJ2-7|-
TGTGCCAGCAGTTTCTCCCCCCGCGGGTCCTACGAGCAGTACTTC
CASSFSPRGSYEQYF
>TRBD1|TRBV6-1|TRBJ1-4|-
TGTGCCAGCAGTATGGGGACAGGCGTACGTGAAAAACTGTTTTTT
CASSMGTGVREKLFF
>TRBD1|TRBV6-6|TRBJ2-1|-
TGTGCCAGCAGCGGGACAGGGGTCCCCAATGAGCAGTTCTTC
CASSGTGVPNEQFF
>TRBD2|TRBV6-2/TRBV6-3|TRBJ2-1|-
TGTGCCAGCAGCTTTACCGGGACTAGTAATGAGCAGTTCTTC
CASSFTGTSNEQFF
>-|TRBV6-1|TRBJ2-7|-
TGTGCCAGCAGTGATCCGGGCCGGGAGTACGAGCAGTACTTC
CASSDPGREYEQYF
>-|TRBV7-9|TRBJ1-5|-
TGTGCCAGCAGTCCACAGGGTATGGGTCAGCCCCAGCATTTT
CASSPQGMGQPQHF
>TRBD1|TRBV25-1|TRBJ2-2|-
TGTGCCAGCAGCGTACAGGGGCCGAACACCGGGGAGCTGTTTTTT
CASSVQGPNTGELFF
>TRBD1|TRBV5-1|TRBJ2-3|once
TGCGCCAGCAGCTTGGCCGACGACAGGGTGGATACGCAGTATTTT
CASSLADDRVDTQYF
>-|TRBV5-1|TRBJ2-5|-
TGCGCCAGCAGCTTGGGGCTGGGGGCAGGTGAGACCCAGTACTTC
CASSLGLGAGETQYF
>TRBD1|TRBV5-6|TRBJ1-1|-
TGTGCCAGCAGCTTCGGGACAGGGGTAGGCACTGAAGCTTTCTTT
CASSFGTGVGTEAFF
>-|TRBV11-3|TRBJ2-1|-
TGTGCCAGCAGCTTTTCAGGGGAACCCTCCTACAATGAGCAGTTCTTC
CASSFSGEPSYNEQFF
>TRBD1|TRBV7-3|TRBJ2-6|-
TGTGCCAGCAGCTTAACTGGACAGGGGTCTGGGGCCAACGTCCTGACTTTC
CASSLTGQGSGANVLTF
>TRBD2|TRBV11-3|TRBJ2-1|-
TGTGCCAGCAGCTTAGCCGGGACTAGCGCCTCTAGCTCCTACAATGAGCAGTTCTTC
CASSLAGTSASSSYNEQFF
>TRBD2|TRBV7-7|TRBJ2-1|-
TGTGCCAGCAGCTTCGGGACTAGCGGTAATAATGAGCAGTTCTTC
CASSFGTSGNNEQFF
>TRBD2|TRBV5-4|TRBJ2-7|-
TGTGCCAGCAGCCCTACCTTAGCGGGAGAGGGTAACGAGCAGTACTTC
CASSPTLAGEGNEQYF
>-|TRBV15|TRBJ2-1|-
TGTGCCACCAGCAGAAAGCCCGGGGACTCTCCCTCCTACAATGAGCAGTTCTTC
CATSRKPGDSPSYNEQFF
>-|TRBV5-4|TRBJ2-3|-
TGTGCCAGCAGCTTGTCGGGAGCAGATACGCAGTATTTT
CASSLSGADTQYF
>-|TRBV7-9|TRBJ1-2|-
TGTGCCAGCAGCTTAGGGGCAGGGGCGAACTATGGCTACACCTTC
CASSLGAGANYGYTF
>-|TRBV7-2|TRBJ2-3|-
TGTGCCAGCAGCTTAGCCTCGGGACATTCAGATACGCAGTATTTT
CASSLASGHSDTQYF
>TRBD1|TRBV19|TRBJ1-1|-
TGTGCCAGTAGCCAGGGGGCCGCTCGCCCGAAAGCTTTCTTT
CASSQGAARPKAFF
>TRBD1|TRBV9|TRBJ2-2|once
TGTGCCAGCAGCGCTGGGGACAGGGTATACACCGGGGAGCTGTTTTTT
CASSAGDRVYTGELFF
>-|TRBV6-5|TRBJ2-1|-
TGTGCCAGCAGATCAACTAGCCATGAGCAGTTCTTC
CASRSTSHEQFF
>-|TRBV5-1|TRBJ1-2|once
TGCGCCAGCAGCTTGAAACCAGGGGAAGGCTACACCTTC
CASSLKPGEGYTF
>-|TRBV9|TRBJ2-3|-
TGTGCCAGCAGCGTAGCTACAGTAACCTCAGATACGCAGTATTTT
CASSVATVTSDTQYF
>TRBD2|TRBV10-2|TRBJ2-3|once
TGCGCCAGCAGTGTGGCGGGGAGGGGATACACAGATACGCAGTATTTT
CASSVAGRGYTDTQYF